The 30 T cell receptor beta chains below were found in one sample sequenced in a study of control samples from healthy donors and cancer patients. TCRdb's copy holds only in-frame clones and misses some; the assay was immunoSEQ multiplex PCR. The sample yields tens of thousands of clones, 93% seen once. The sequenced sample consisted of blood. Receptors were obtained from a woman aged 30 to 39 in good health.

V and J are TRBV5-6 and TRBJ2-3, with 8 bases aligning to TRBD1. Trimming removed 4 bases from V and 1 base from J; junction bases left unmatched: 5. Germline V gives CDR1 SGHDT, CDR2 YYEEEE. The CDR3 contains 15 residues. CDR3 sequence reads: CASSARTGRTDTQYF. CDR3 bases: TGTGCCAGCAGCGCCAGGACAGGGCGCACAGATACGCAGTATTTT.

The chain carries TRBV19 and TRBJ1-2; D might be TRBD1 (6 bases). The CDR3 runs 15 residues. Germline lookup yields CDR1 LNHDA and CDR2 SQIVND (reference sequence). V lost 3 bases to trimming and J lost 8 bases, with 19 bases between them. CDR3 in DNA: TGTGCCAGTAGTATCGGTGGACCAGGGGTTGACGGCTACACCTTC. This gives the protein CASSIGGPGVDGYTF.

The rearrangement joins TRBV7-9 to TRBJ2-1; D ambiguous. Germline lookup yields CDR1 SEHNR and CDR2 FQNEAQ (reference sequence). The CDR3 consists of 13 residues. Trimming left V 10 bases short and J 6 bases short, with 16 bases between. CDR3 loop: CAIKRIGSNEQFF. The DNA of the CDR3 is TGTGCCATAAAGAGGATCGGCTCCAATGAGCAGTTCTTC.

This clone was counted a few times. CDR3: CASSELGQGPNTEAFF. CDR3 DNA: TGTGCCAGCAGCGAGCTAGGGCAGGGCCCAAACACTGAAGCTTTCTTT. The chain combines TRBV3-1 (or the pseudogene TRBV3-2) with TRBJ1-1; weak D call: TRBD1 (5 bases). Trimming removed 5 bases from V and 2 bases from J, with 18 bases in between. The V gene's germline CDR1 is LGHDT and CDR2 YNNKEL (reference sequence). The CDR3 runs to 16 residues.

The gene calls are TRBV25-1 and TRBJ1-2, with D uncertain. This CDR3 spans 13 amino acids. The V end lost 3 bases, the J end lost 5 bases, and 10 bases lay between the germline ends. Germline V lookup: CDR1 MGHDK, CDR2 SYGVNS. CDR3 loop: CASSDPTAYGYTF. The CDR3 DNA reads TGTGCCAGCAGTGACCCGACGGCTTATGGCTACACCTTC.

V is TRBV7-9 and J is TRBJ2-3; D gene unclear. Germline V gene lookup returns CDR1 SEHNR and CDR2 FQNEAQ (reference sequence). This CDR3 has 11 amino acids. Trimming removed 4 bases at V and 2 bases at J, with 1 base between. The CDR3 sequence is CASSYTDTQYF. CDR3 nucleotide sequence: TGTGCCAGCAGCTACACAGATACGCAGTATTTT. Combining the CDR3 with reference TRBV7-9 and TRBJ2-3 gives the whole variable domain DTGVSQNPRHKITKRGQNVTFRCDPISEHNRLYWYRQTLGQGPEFLTYFQNEAQLEKSRLLSDRFSAERPKGSFSTLEIQRTEQGDSAMYLCASSYTDTQYFGPGTRLTVL.

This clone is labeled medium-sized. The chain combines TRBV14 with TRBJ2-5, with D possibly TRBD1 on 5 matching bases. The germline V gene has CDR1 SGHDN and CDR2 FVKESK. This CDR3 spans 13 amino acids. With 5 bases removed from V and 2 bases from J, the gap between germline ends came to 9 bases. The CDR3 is CASSLTEQETQYF. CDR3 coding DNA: TGTGCCAGCAGCTTGACAGAACAAGAGACCCAGTACTTC. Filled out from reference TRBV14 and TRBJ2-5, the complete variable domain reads EAGVTQFPSHSVIEKGQTVTLRCDPISGHDNLYWYRRVMGKEIKFLLHFVKESKQDESGMPNNRFLAERTGGTYSTLKVQPAELEDSGVYFCASSLTEQETQYFGPGTRLLVL.

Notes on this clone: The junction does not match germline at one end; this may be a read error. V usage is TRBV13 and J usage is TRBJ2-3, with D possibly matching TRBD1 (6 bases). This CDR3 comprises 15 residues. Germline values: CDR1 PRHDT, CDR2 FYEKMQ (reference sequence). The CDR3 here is CASSLGQMTTDTQYF. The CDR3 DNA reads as TGTGCCAGCAGCCTAGGACAGATGACCACAGATACGCAGTATTTT.

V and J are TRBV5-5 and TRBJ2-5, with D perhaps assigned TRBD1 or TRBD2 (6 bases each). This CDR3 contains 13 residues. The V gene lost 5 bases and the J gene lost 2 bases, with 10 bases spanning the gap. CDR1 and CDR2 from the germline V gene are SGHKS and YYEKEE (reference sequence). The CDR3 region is CASRRDNQETQYF. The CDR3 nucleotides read TGTGCCAGCAGGCGGGACAATCAAGAGACCCAGTACTTC.

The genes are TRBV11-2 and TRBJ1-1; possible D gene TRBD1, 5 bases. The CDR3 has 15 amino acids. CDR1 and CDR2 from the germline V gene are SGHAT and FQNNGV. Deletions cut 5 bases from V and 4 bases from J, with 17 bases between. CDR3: CASSILPSRATEAFF. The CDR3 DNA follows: TGTGCCAGCAGCATTCTCCCCTCCAGGGCCACTGAAGCTTTCTTT. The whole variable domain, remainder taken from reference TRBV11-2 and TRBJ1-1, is EAGVAQSPRYKIIEKRQSVAFWCNPISGHATLYWYQQILGQGPKLLIQFQNNGVVDDSQLPKDRFSAERLKGVDSTLKIQPAKLEDSAVYLCASSILPSRATEAFFGQGTRLTVV.

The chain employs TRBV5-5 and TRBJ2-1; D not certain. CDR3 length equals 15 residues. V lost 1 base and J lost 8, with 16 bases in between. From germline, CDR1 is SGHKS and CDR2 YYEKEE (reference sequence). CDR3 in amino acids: CASSLLASLTDEQFF. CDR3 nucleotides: TGTGCCAGCAGCTTGCTTGCCAGCCTAACGGATGAGCAGTTCTTC. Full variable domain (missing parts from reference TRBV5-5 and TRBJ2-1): DAGVTQSPTHLIKTRGQQVTLRCSPISGHKSVSWYQQVLGQGPQFIFQYYEKEERGRGNFPDRFSARQFPNYSSELNVNALLLGDSALYLCASSLLASLTDEQFFGPGTRLTVL.

The DNA for the CDR3 is TGCAGTGCTAGTTGGGGATCCTATGGCTACACCTTC. Amino acid sequence: CSASWGSYGYTF. The rearrangement joins TRBV20-1 to TRBJ1-2, with D unresolved. Trimming stripped 3 bases from V and 4 bases from J, with 9 bases between. Germline lookup yields CDR1 DFQATT and CDR2 SNEGSKA (reference sequence). CDR3 length equals 12 residues.

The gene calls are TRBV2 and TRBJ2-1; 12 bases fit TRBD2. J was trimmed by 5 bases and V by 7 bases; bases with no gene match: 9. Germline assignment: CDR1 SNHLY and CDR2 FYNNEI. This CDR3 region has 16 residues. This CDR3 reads CASKLTRTSGNNEQFF. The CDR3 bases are TGTGCCAGCAAACTAACAAGGACTAGCGGGAACAATGAGCAGTTCTTC.

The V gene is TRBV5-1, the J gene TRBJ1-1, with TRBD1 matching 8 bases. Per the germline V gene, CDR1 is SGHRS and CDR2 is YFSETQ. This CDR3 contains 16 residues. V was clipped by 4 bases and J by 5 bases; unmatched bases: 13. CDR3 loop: CASSTDRGGMGTEAFF. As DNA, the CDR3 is TGCGCCAGCAGCACCGACAGGGGCGGAATGGGAACTGAAGCTTTCTTT.

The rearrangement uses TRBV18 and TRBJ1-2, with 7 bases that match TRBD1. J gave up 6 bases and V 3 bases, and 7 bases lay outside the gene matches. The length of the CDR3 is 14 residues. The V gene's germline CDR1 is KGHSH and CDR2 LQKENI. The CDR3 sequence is CASSPSTGRDGYTF. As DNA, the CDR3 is TGTGCCAGCTCACCCTCGACAGGGAGAGATGGCTACACCTTC.

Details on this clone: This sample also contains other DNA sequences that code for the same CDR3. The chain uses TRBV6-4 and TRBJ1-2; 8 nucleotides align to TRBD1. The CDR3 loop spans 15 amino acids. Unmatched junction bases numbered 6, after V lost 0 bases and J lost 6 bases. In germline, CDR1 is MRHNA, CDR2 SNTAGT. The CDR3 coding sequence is TGTGCCAGCAGTGACTCAGGACAGGGAATCGATGGCTACACCTTC. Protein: CASSDSGQGIDGYTF.

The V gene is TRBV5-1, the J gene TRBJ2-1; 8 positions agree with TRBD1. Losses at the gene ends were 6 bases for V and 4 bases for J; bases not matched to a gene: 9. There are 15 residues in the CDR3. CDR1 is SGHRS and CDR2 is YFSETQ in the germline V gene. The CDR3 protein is CASKFGTGVYNEQFF. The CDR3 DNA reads TGCGCCAGCAAATTTGGGACAGGAGTGTACAATGAGCAGTTCTTC.

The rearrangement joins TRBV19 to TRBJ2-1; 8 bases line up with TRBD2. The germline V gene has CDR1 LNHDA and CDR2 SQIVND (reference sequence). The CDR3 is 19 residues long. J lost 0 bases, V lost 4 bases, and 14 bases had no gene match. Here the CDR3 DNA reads TGTGCCAGTAGTAGGTCCGCTAGCGGGCGGTCCAGCTCCTACAATGAGCAGTTCTTC. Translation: CASSRSASGRSSSYNEQFF.

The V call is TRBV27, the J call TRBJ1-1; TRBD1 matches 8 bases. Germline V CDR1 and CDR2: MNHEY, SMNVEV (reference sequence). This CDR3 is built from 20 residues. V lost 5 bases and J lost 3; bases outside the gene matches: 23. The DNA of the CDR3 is TGTGCCAGCAGTCCCCCGTCAGGGGGCCATCCCCATGTTAAGCACACTGAAGCTTTCTTT. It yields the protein CASSPPSGGHPHVKHTEAFF.

CDR3 sequence (DNA): TGTGCCAGCAGTTCTCGGACGGACCTATTCATCACAGATACGCAGTATTTT. Its translation: CASSSRTDLFITDTQYF. J is TRBJ2-3 and V is TRBV11-2, with no clear D. Between the trimmed V and J ends, which lost 6 bases and 2 bases, there was a span of 21 bases. The germline CDR1 and CDR2 sequences are SGHAT and FQNNGV. This CDR3 has 17 residues.

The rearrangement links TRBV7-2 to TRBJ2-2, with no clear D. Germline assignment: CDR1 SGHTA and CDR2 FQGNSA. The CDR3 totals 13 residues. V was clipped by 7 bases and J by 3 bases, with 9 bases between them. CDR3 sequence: CASTRPYTGELFF. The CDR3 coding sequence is TGTGCCAGCACTCGACCGTACACCGGGGAGCTGTTTTTT. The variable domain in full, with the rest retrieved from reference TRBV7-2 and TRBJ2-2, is GAGVSQSPSNKVTEKGKDVELRCDPISGHTALYWYRQSLGQGLEFLIYFQGNSAPDKSGLPSDRFSAERTGGSVSTLTIQRTQQEDSAVYLCASTRPYTGELFFGEGSRLTVL.

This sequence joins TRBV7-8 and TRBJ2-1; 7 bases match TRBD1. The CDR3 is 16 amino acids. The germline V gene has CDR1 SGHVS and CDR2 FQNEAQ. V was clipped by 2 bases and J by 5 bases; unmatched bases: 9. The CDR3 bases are TGTGCCAGCAGCTTAAGAACCGGGACAGTTAACAATGAGCAGTTCTTC. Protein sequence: CASSLRTGTVNNEQFF.

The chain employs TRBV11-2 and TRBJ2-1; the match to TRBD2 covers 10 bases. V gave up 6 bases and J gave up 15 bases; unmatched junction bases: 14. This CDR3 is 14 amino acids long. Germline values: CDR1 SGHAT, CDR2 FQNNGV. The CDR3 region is CASSDGVGERGGFF. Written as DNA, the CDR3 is TGTGCCAGCAGTGACGGCGTCGGAGAGCGGGGGGGGTTCTTC.

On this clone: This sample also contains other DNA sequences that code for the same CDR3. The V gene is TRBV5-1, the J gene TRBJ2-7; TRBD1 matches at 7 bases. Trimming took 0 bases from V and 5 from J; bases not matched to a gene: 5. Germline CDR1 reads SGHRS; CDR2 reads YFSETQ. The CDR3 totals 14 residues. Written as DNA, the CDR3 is TGCGCCAGCAGCTTGGGACAGGGAGTCAACGAGCAGTACTTC. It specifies CASSLGQGVNEQYF.

CDR3 sequence: CASRETENSNQPQHF. CDR3 in DNA: TGCGCCAGCAGGGAGACAGAAAATAGCAATCAGCCCCAGCATTTT. The genes are TRBV5-1 and TRBJ1-5; a possible D gene is TRBD1 (5 bases). There are 15 residues in the CDR3. V was clipped by 5 bases and J by 0 bases, with 12 bases between them. Germline lookup yields CDR1 SGHRS and CDR2 YFSETQ.

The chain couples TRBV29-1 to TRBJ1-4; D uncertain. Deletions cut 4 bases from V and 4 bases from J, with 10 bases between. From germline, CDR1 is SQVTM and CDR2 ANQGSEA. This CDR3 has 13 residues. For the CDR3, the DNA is TGCAGCGTTGGCGGACGGCTTAATGAAAAACTGTTTTTT. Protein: CSVGGRLNEKLFF.

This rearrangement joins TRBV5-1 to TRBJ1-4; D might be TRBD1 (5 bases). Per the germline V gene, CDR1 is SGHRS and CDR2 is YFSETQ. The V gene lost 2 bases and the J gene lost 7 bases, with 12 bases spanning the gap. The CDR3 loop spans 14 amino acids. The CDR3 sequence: CASSFGTSSEKLFF. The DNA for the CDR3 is TGCGCCAGCAGCTTCGGGACGAGTAGTGAAAAACTGTTTTTT.

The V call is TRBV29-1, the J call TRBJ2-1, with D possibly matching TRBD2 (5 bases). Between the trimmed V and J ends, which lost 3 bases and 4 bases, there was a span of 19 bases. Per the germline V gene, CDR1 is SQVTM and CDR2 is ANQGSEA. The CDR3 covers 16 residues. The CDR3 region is CSVESLVELSYNEQFF. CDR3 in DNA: TGCAGCGTTGAGTCACTAGTGGAGTTGTCGTACAATGAGCAGTTCTTC.

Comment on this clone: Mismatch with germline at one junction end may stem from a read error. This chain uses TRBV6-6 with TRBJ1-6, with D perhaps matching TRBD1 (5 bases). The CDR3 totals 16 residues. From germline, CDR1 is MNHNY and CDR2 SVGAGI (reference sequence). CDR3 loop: CASSYYAGFSNSPLHF. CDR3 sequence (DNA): TGTGCCAGCAGCTACTACGCAGGGTTCTCTAATTCACCCCTCCACTTT.

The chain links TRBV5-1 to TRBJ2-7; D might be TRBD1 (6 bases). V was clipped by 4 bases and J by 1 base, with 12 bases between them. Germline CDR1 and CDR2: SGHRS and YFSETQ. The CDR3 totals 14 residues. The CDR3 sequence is CASSPHRESYEQYF. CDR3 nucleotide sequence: TGCGCCAGCAGCCCCCACAGGGAATCCTACGAGCAGTACTTC.